Presented here are 28 T cell receptor beta chains from one specimen sequenced in a study of blood T cells in healthy people across ages. Next came a second PCR, run for about 7 to 12 cycles, which used a sample-barcoded 5' primer along with a J-beta primer mix. TCRdb used MiXCR to reprocess the 5' RACE reads, holding one entry per CDR3 protein. The sample yields 1.8 million or so distinct CDR3 sequences, about 39% seen once. Sequenced material: blood. The receptor source for this set is a human donor in good health.

The chain couples TRBV29-1 to TRBJ1-5; tentatively, D is TRBD1 (5 bases). V gave up 7 bases and J gave up 5 bases, with 15 bases separating them. Germline CDR1 SQVTM, CDR2 ANQGSEA. CDR3 length equals 13 residues. CDR3 sequence reads: CSAGGGRDQPQHF. CDR3 in DNA: TGCAGCGCCGGGGGGGGGAGAGATCAGCCCCAGCATTTT.

This clonotype was observed a handful of times. The CDR3 bases are TGTGCCAGCAGCCTCTCGGGAGGGTTAAACTACGAGCAGTACTTC. This sequence encodes CASSLSGGLNYEQYF. This chain uses TRBV12-3 or TRBV12-4 with TRBJ2-4, with 8 bases that match TRBD2. The better agreement between TRBJ2-7 and the DNA end casts doubt on the J call. This CDR3 has 15 amino acids.

The chain recombines TRBV5-5 with TRBJ2-2, with 10 nucleotides matching TRBD1. Germline V lookup: CDR1 SGHKS, CDR2 YYEKEE (reference sequence). After removal of 3 bases from V and 3 bases from J, the junction contained 2 bases not matched to a gene. The CDR3 has 15 residues. The CDR3 sequence: CASSWDRGDTGELFF. The CDR3 coding sequence is TGTGCCAGCAGCTGGGACAGGGGCGACACCGGGGAGCTGTTTTTT.

This clonotype has just a few counts. This chain connects TRBV6-6 to TRBJ2-3; D might be TRBD2 (5 bases). Germline V gives CDR1 MNHNY, CDR2 SVGAGI (reference sequence). V shed 2 bases and J shed 6 bases, with 9 bases lying between them. The CDR3 runs to 13 residues. The CDR3, as DNA: TGTGCCAGCAGTTACGGGAGCCGGGATACGCAGTATTTT. It codes for CASSYGSRDTQYF.

The chain links TRBV20-1 to TRBJ2-4; tentatively, D is TRBD1 (6 bases). From germline, CDR1 is DFQATT and CDR2 SNEGSKA (reference sequence). The CDR3 is 12 residues long. V gave up 4 bases and J gave up 13 bases, with 17 bases separating them. The CDR3 reads CSANPRGGEQYF. CDR3 bases: TGCAGTGCTAATCCCAGGGGTGGTGAGCAGTACTTC.

The count of this clonotype is one. This rearrangement joins TRBV2 to TRBJ2-3; D is undetermined. Germline CDR1 is SNHLY and CDR2 is FYNNEI. Between the trimmed V and J ends, which lost 2 bases and 3 bases, there was a span of 12 bases. This CDR3 region has 15 residues. The CDR3 loop reads CASSESLPGTDTQYF. The DNA for the CDR3 is TGTGCCAGCAGTGAATCCCTACCCGGGACAGATACGCAGTATTTT. Complete variable domain (other parts from reference TRBV2 and TRBJ2-3): EPEVTQTPSHQVTQMGQEVILRCVPISNHLYFYWYRQILGQKVEFLVSFYNNEISEKSEIFDDQFSVERPDGSNFTLKIRSTKLEDSAMYFCASSESLPGTDTQYFGPGTRLTVL.

This clonotype was detected a few times. This chain links TRBV12-3 or TRBV12-4 with TRBJ2-7, with D perhaps matching TRBD1 or TRBD2 (5 bases each). Deletions cut 4 bases from V and 6 bases from J, with 10 bases between. CDR3 length equals 12 residues. The CDR3 DNA follows: TGTGCCAGCAGTTGGGGGTTCGGCGAGCAGTACTTC. As protein: CASSWGFGEQYF.

The V call is TRBV20-1, the J call TRBJ1-5; unclear D gene. Germline values: CDR1 DFQATT, CDR2 SNEGSKA (reference sequence). The CDR3 loop spans 19 amino acids. Trimming removed 6 bases from V and 1 base from J, with 28 bases in between. This CDR3 reads CSAPPNLPASPGSNQPQHF. In nucleotides, the CDR3 is TGCAGTGCCCCGCCGAATCTTCCGGCCTCCCCGGGGAGCAATCAGCCCCAGCATTTT.

The genes are TRBV20-1 and TRBJ1-2; 9 bases match TRBD1. CDR1 is DFQATT, CDR2 SNEGSKA, per germline (reference sequence). This CDR3 spans 16 amino acids. V lost 5 bases, J lost 0 bases, and 10 bases stayed unmatched. The CDR3 nucleotides read TGCAGTGCTCCTCGGACAGGGGACCCTACTAACTATGGCTACACCTTC. This gives the protein CSAPRTGDPTNYGYTF.

V usage is TRBV20-1 and J usage is TRBJ2-3; no firm D call. This CDR3 has 11 residues. V gave up 8 bases and J gave up 6 bases, with 12 bases separating them. Looked up from germline, CDR1 is DFQATT and CDR2 is SNEGSKA (reference sequence). CDR3 DNA sequence: TGCAGTACCTCCCGCTGGGATACGCAGTATTTT. Its protein is CSTSRWDTQYF.

A word on this clonotype: The junction shows a germline mismatch at one end, possibly a read error. The chain is built from TRBV20-1 and TRBJ1-2, with D hard to call. The CDR3 length is 13 residues. Germline V gene data show CDR1 as DFQATT and CDR2 as SNEGSKA (reference sequence). The CDR3 nucleotides are TGTAGTGCTAGAGAGGTAGCGGGCTATGGCTACACCTTC. Residues: CSAREVAGYGYTF.

This clonotype was seen at least ten times. The chain is built from TRBV7-2 and TRBJ2-1, with a tentative D call TRBD1 (5 bases). The germline V gene has CDR1 SGHTA and CDR2 FQGNSA. The CDR3 length is 12 residues. V gave up 11 bases and J gave up 6 bases, with 14 bases separating them. CDR3: CASFAGFNEQFF. For the CDR3, the DNA is TGTGCCTCCTTCGCAGGGTTCAATGAGCAGTTCTTC.

The table lists this clonotype with a few counts. The chain recombines TRBV5-1 with TRBJ2-1; 9 nucleotides match TRBD2. The ends lost 1 base at V and 0 bases at J; junction bases unmatched: 8. The CDR3 contains 18 residues. Germline lookup yields CDR1 SGHRS and CDR2 YFSETQ. This chain's CDR3 is CASSLPAGGPRSYNEQFF. The DNA of the CDR3 is TGCGCCAGCAGCTTGCCAGCGGGGGGCCCTCGCTCCTACAATGAGCAGTTCTTC.

The table lists this clonotype with a few counts. CDR3 coding DNA: TGCGCCAGCAGCTTGATTCCTTTAGGGGCTAGTCTAAATGAGCAGTTCTTC. Amino acids: CASSLIPLGASLNEQFF. The J gene is TRBJ2-1, the V gene TRBV5-1, with D possibly being TRBD1 (5 bases). Germline V gene sequence: CDR1 SGHRS, CDR2 YFSETQ. The CDR3 has 17 amino acids. V dropped 1 base and J dropped 7 bases, with 21 bases sitting between them.

To note about this clonotype: One end of the junction is discordant with germline, which a read error may explain. The chain employs TRBV6-1 and TRBJ2-4, with unresolved D. TRBJ2-7 matches the DNA end more closely, so the J call is doubtful. The germline V gene encodes CDR1 MNHNS and CDR2 SASEGT. The CDR3 runs to 14 residues. The CDR3 nucleotides read TGTACCAGCACGCCCTTTCTAAGCTCCTACGAGCAGTACTTC. Translated: CTSTPFLSSYEQYF.

V and J are TRBV20-1 and TRBJ1-2; TRBD1 agrees at 10 bases. The V segment lost 0 bases and the J segment 6 bases; nucleotides outside the gene matches: 16. The CDR3 contains 18 residues. Germline loops: CDR1 DFQATT, CDR2 SNEGSKA (reference sequence). CDR3 loop: CSARDLRGWGTGDDGYTF. CDR3 in DNA: TGCAGTGCTAGAGATCTGAGGGGGTGGGGGACAGGGGATGATGGCTACACCTTC.

In this sample, this clonotype turned up a few times. The V and J genes are TRBV9 and TRBJ1-2, with no clear D. Germline V lookup: CDR1 SGDLS, CDR2 YYNGEE. The CDR3 is 14 amino acids. The V end was cut by 4 bases, the J end by 5 bases, with 15 bases between. Here the CDR3 reads CASSLQPGGYGYTF. The CDR3 DNA is TGTGCCAGCAGCCTCCAACCGGGAGGTTATGGCTACACCTTC.

The rearrangement uses TRBV6-5 and TRBJ1-2; the D gene is possibly TRBD1 (6 bases). The CDR3 length is 14 residues. The V end was cut by 0 bases, the J end by 4 bases, with 9 bases between. Germline assignment: CDR1 MNHEY and CDR2 SVGAGI. The CDR3 DNA reads TGTGCCAGCAGTTACTCTCGCAGGGGCTATGGCTACACCTTC. Amino acids: CASSYSRRGYGYTF.

This clonotype was found a few times. The rearrangement joins TRBV20-1 to TRBJ1-4; D is uncertain. The CDR3 spans 13 residues. Germline values: CDR1 DFQATT, CDR2 SNEGSKA (reference sequence). Trimming cost V 2 bases and J 0 bases, with 4 bases left between them. CDR3 protein: CSARQATNEKLFF. The CDR3 coding sequence is TGCAGTGCTAGACAAGCAACTAATGAAAAACTGTTTTTT.

The chain uses TRBV5-1 and TRBJ1-2; D is unresolved. Germline values: CDR1 SGHRS, CDR2 YFSETQ. The V end was cut by 2 bases, the J end by 4 bases, with 18 bases between. The CDR3 runs 16 residues. CDR3 DNA sequence: TGCGCCAGCAGCTTACCCACCGATGAACCCCTCTATGGCTACACCTTC. It translates to CASSLPTDEPLYGYTF.

This clonotype was seen a few times. The genes are TRBV7-3 and TRBJ2-1, with 8 bases that match TRBD1. Trimming removed 3 bases from V and 8 bases from J; junction bases left unmatched: 18. This CDR3 spans 18 amino acids. Looked up from germline, CDR1 is SGHTA and CDR2 is FQGTGA. The CDR3 reads CASSFNGPGQGLGDEQFF. In DNA form, the CDR3 reads TGTGCCAGCAGCTTTAATGGTCCTGGACAGGGTTTAGGTGATGAGCAGTTCTTC.

This clonotype was seen only a few times. This chain connects TRBV29-1 to TRBJ2-7; TRBD1 matches at 12 bases. The CDR3 sequence is 13 residues long. The V segment lost 7 bases and the J segment 4 bases; nucleotides outside the gene matches: 5. Germline V gene lookup returns CDR1 SQVTM and CDR2 ANQGSEA. In DNA form, the CDR3 reads TGCAGCGCGGGGACAGGGGGCGCGTACGAGCAGTACTTC. Encoded protein: CSAGTGGAYEQYF.

This clonotype was seen at least ten times. The chain combines TRBV4-2 with TRBJ2-3; the D is unclear. V lost 0 bases and J 2 bases, leaving 9 bases between the germline ends. The CDR3 is 15 residues long. The germline gives CDR1 LGHNA, CDR2 YNFKEQ. For the CDR3, the DNA is TGTGCCAGCAGCCAAGATAATGATATCACAGATACGCAGTATTTT. Translating it yields CASSQDNDITDTQYF.

CDR3 protein: CASSGTLRSHEQYF. CDR3 in DNA: TGTGCCAGCAGCGGGACATTAAGGTCCCACGAGCAGTACTTC. The V and J genes are TRBV27 and TRBJ2-7; a possible D gene is TRBD1 (6 bases). This CDR3 is built from 14 residues. Looked up from germline, CDR1 is MNHEY and CDR2 is SMNVEV (reference sequence). The ends were cut back, 6 bases at V and 5 bases at J, with 17 bases in the middle.

This chain connects TRBV4-3 to TRBJ1-4; no definite D call. Between the trimmed V and J ends, which lost 0 bases and 8 bases, there was a span of 10 bases. Germline values: CDR1 LGHNA, CDR2 YSLEER. The CDR3 is 14 amino acids. This CDR3 reads CASSQEGFLEKLFF. CDR3 nucleotide sequence: TGCGCCAGCAGCCAAGAAGGGTTCTTAGAAAAACTGTTTTTT.

This sequence joins TRBV12-3 or TRBV12-4 and TRBJ1-5; 8 positions agree with TRBD1. Losses at the gene ends were 2 bases for V and 8 bases for J; bases not matched to a gene: 17. The CDR3 totals 18 residues. CDR3 coding DNA: TGTGCCAGCAGTTTATGGCAGGGGGCGAGGGATAAGGTAAAGCCCCAGCATTTT. As protein: CASSLWQGARDKVKPQHF.

The chain uses TRBV5-4 and TRBJ1-1; weak D call: TRBD1 (6 bases). The ends were cut back, 3 bases at V and 5 bases at J, with 23 bases in the middle. The CDR3 covers 17 residues. The germline CDR1 and CDR2 sequences are SGHNT and YYREEE (reference sequence). CDR3 nucleotide sequence: TGTGCCAGCAGCTCCGCCGTTGTACGGGGGGCGCTAACTGAAGCTTTCTTT. Translating it yields CASSSAVVRGALTEAFF.

On this clonotype: A read error is possible here, since a much larger clone lies one base away. The V call is TRBV7-2, the J call TRBJ2-5; no clear D. Germline CDR1 reads SGHTA; CDR2 reads FQGNSA. This CDR3 comprises 14 residues. Trimming took 5 bases from V and 1 from J, leaving 11 bases between them. For the CDR3, the DNA is TGTGCCAGCAGCAATCGAACACTCCAAGAGACCCAGTACTTC. It specifies CASSNRTLQETQYF.